This TCR beta chain was identified during a study of T cells after yellow fever vaccination. MiXCR, run by TCRdb on the 5' RACE reads, gives a single entry per CDR3 protein. The sample yields fewer than 150,000 distinct CDR3 sequences, 7.7% seen once. Germline lookup yields CDR1 ENHRY and CDR2 SYGVKD. The CDR3 has 14 residues. The V and J ends lost 10 bases and 4 bases, in that order; junction bases with no gene match: 6. Many counts were recorded for this clonotype. This sequence originates from a man aged 25 to 40 who received the YFV17D yellow fever vaccine. The specimen comprised CD4+ T cells sorted from PBMCs, sampled 5 days after the yellow fever booster vaccination. The chain uses TRBV10-3 and TRBJ2-2, with 10 bases fitting TRBD1. CDR3 DNA: TGTGCCACAGGTGGGACAGGGGCCACCGGGGAGCTGTTTTTT. This codes for CATGGTGATGELFF.